This section outlines one T cell receptor (beta chain) sequence together with its context. The antigen is not known. These data belong to a study of immune evolution from preneoplasia to lung adenocarcinoma. Study overall: HLA loss of heterozygosity: over 5.5% AIS, about 15% MIA, roughly 35% ADC, none AAH.

Germline V gene data show CDR1 as LNHDA and CDR2 as SQIVND (reference sequence). V was trimmed by 5 bases and J by 5 bases, leaving 12 bases between them. The CDR3 totals 13 residues. The table came from immunoSEQ multiplex PCR; TCRdb's copy has only in-frame clones and leaves some out. This table holds 6,000 to 7,000 clones, around 80% found once. Findings and limits, study-wide: Later-stage lesions seemingly showed higher T cell density and diversity than normal lung. Top clone frequencies peaked in normal lung, apparently declining through invasive adenocarcinoma.

This receptor was taken from a person aged 55 to 70 with lung adenocarcinoma. The material sequenced was FFPE invasive lung adenocarcinoma tissue. The rearrangement joins TRBV19 to TRBJ1-2; possibly TRBD1 for D (5 bases). CDR3 nucleotides: TGTGCCAGTAGTTACGGGGCAGGTTATGGCTACACCTTC. It codes for CASSYGAGYGYTF.